This entry features one T cell receptor beta chain sequence. Its antigen is still unknown. The sample comes from a study of post-analysis software for immune sequencing data. About the study: Relapsing-remitting, secondary progressive and progressive-relapsing forms of multiple sclerosis all featured among disease courses. Study conclusions and caveats: There were roughly 5 TRBV segments more frequent in patients than controls, and TRBV5-6, TRBV5-1 and TRBV20-1 were among them. Samples prepared in the same batch strongly co-clustered by F measure.

cDNA libraries for TCR beta contained unique molecular identifiers. Using its own MiXCR run on the PCR reads, TCRdb lists one record per CDR3 protein. The sample lists under 900,000 distinct CDR3 sequences; about 57% were seen once. The CDR3 is made up of 15 amino acids. V gave up 5 bases and J gave up 2 bases; unmatched junction bases: 8. The germline CDR1 and CDR2 sequences are SGHVS and FNYEAQ. The chain is built from TRBV7-6 and TRBJ2-7; TRBD1 agrees at 8 bases. The source of this sequence is a girl between 10 and 17 years old with multiple sclerosis. The sample comprised blood. Here the CDR3 DNA reads TGTGCCAGCAGCGTCGCCGGGACAGGAACCTACGAGCAGTACTTC. Residues: CASSVAGTGTYEQYF.